This T cell receptor beta chain is drawn from a study of CD8 T cells in ankylosing spondylitis. This clonotype was detected ten times or more. TCRdb called the 5' RACE reads again in MiXCR, with one record for every CDR3 protein. The sample contains 250,000 or so distinct CDR3 sequences, roughly a quarter of which appear only once. The sequenced sample was blood, either unsorted or a sorted T cell fraction (not recorded which). The receptor's source is a male donor with ankylosing spondylitis or in good health (not recorded which).

DNA for the CDR3: TGTGCCAGCAGTCCACTAGCGAGTTCCCCAGATACGCAGTATTTT. It translates to CASSPLASSPDTQYF. The rearrangement joins TRBV12-3 or TRBV12-4 to TRBJ2-3, with TRBD2 identical over 7 bases. The V and J ends lost 5 bases and 4 bases, in that order; junction bases with no gene match: 9. The CDR3 extends over 15 amino acids.